Below are 18 T cell receptor beta chains sequenced from a single sample in a study of blood T cell repertoires in COVID-19 (TCRdb year 2020). The library came from the immunoSEQ multiplex PCR assay. TCRdb carries this immuneACCESS record with in-frame sequences only. Its versions omit some clonotypes, under half of them owing to an unresolved V gene in the studies checked, with the rest unexplained. Across this sample there are about 38,000 clones, with around four fifths seen only once. The ten largest clonotypes hold 4.8% of the sample. The sequenced material came from peripheral blood. The receptors come from a man aged 50 to 59 with active COVID-19.

The genes are TRBV10-2 and TRBJ1-2; D gene unclear. V lost 5 bases and J lost 0, with 7 bases in between. This CDR3 comprises 13 residues. Germline loops: CDR1 WSHSY, CDR2 SAAADI. The CDR3, as DNA: TGCGCCAGCAGTCCAGGCACTAACTATGGCTACACCTTC. It specifies CASSPGTNYGYTF.

J is TRBJ2-2 and V is TRBV18; no definite D call. V was cut by 4 bases and J by 6 bases, with 9 bases left in between. Germline CDR1 KGHSH, CDR2 LQKENI. CDR3 length equals 13 residues. CDR3 nucleotides: TGTGCCAGCTCACGGGCAGAAGCCGGGGAGCTGTTTTTT. Translation gives CASSRAEAGELFF. The full variable domain, its missing parts supplied by reference TRBV18 and TRBJ2-2, is NAGVMQNPRHLVRRRGQEARLRCSPMKGHSHVYWYRQLPEEGLKFMVYLQKENIIDESGMPKERFSAEFPKEGPSILRIQQVVRGDSAAYFCASSRAEAGELFFGEGSRLTVL.

The CDR3 spells CASSVSHSSYEQYF. The CDR3 nucleotides are TGTGCCAGCAGCGTATCCCACAGCTCCTACGAGCAGTACTTC. The gene calls are TRBV9 and TRBJ2-7; no clear D gene. Deletions cut 1 base from V and 0 bases from J, with 8 bases between. Looked up from germline, CDR1 is SGDLS and CDR2 is YYNGEE. This CDR3 is built from 14 residues.

The genes are TRBV28 and TRBJ2-1; D gene ambiguous. CDR3 length: 12 amino acids. Germline CDR1 is MDHEN and CDR2 is SYDVKM. V was pared by 6 bases and J by 9 bases, with 12 bases between. CDR3 DNA sequence: TGTGCCAGCAGGCCAATAGGCGGTGAGCAGTTCTTC. Translated, it gives CASRPIGGEQFF.

The chain uses TRBV28 and TRBJ1-1; 7 bases are shared with TRBD1. The ends lost 7 bases at V and 2 bases at J; junction bases unmatched: 16. Germline assignment: CDR1 MDHEN and CDR2 SYDVKM. The CDR3 spans 17 residues. The CDR3 DNA reads as TGTGCCAGCACACTACTCCTCCTCCGACAGGGTAACACTGAAGCTTTCTTT. This translates into CASTLLLLRQGNTEAFF.

CDR3 DNA: TGTGCCAGCAGCCAAAGCGGGGGGACTTACAATGAGCAGTTCTTC. This codes for CASSQSGGTYNEQFF. The rearrangement links TRBV11-3 to TRBJ2-1; TRBD2 agrees at 9 bases. There are 15 residues in the CDR3. V shed 5 bases and J 4 bases; nucleotides not matched to a gene: 6. Germline values: CDR1 SGHNT, CDR2 YENEEA.

This clone counts as medium-sized. J is TRBJ2-1 and V is TRBV9; 12 nucleotides agree with TRBD2. Germline lookup yields CDR1 SGDLS and CDR2 YYNGEE. The V segment lost 4 bases and the J segment 3 bases; nucleotides outside the gene matches: 8. The CDR3 is 17 amino acids. CDR3 sequence reads: CASSPRLAGDRYNEQFF. The CDR3 bases are TGTGCCAGCAGCCCAAGACTAGCGGGGGATCGCTACAATGAGCAGTTCTTC.

By its share, this clone is medium-sized. The V gene is TRBV15, the J gene TRBJ2-7; D might be TRBD1 (6 bases). The CDR3 spans 15 residues. Germline-derived CDR1 and CDR2 are LNHNV and YYDKDF (reference sequence). The V end was cut by 0 bases, the J end by 3 bases, with 12 bases between. The CDR3 region is CATSRDRGGGYEQYF. CDR3 bases: TGTGCCACCAGCAGAGACAGGGGTGGGGGCTACGAGCAGTACTTC.

This chain connects TRBV15 to TRBJ2-1, with D perhaps matching TRBD2 (5 bases). Germline V gene sequence: CDR1 LNHNV, CDR2 YYDKDF (reference sequence). CDR3 length: 13 residues. Trimming stripped 5 bases from V and 12 bases from J, with 17 bases between. CDR3: CATSGKGLSGQFF. The CDR3 nucleotides are TGTGCCACCAGCGGCAAAGGACTGTCAGGGCAGTTCTTC.

The rearrangement links TRBV6-5 to TRBJ2-1; D is perhaps TRBD2 (6 bases). V gave up 0 bases and J gave up 0 bases, with 9 bases separating them. From germline, CDR1 is MNHEY and CDR2 SVGAGI. CDR3 length: 16 amino acids. Here the CDR3 DNA reads TGTGCCAGCAGTTACTCCGCGGGAAACTCCTACAATGAGCAGTTCTTC. Translating gives CASSYSAGNSYNEQFF.

The chain recombines TRBV11-2 with TRBJ2-5; tentative D call: TRBD2 (6 bases). The V gene's germline CDR1 is SGHAT and CDR2 FQNNGV. V was pared by 6 bases and J by 7 bases, with 18 bases between. This CDR3 is built from 14 residues. This chain's CDR3 is CASRTGLIDGTQYF. In DNA, the CDR3 is TGTGCCAGCAGAACGGGACTGATAGACGGGACCCAGTACTTC.

A few counts support this clone. The chain employs TRBV7-9 and TRBJ1-3; the D gene is possibly TRBD1 (5 bases). This CDR3 has 14 amino acids. V was clipped by 5 bases and J by 4 bases, with 12 bases between them. CDR1 is SEHNR and CDR2 is FQNEAQ in the germline V gene (reference sequence). CDR3 bases: TGTGCCAGCAGCGGCAGGGTCGCCGGAAACACCATATATTTT. Encoded protein: CASSGRVAGNTIYF.

This chain links TRBV10-1 with TRBJ2-1; 15 bases are a match to TRBD2. This CDR3 contains 15 residues. V dropped 5 bases and J dropped 5; count of bases not matched to a gene: 1. Germline V lookup: CDR1 WNHNN, CDR2 SYGVQD (reference sequence). The CDR3 DNA reads as TGCGCCAGCAGTTGGACTAGCGGGGGGGACAATGAGCAGTTCTTC. Protein sequence: CASSWTSGGDNEQFF.

The sample holds a few counts of this clone. The chain uses TRBV6-2 or TRBV6-3 and TRBJ1-2; D possibly corresponds to TRBD1 (5 bases). The CDR3 consists of 14 residues. V was pared by 3 bases and J by 3 bases, with 11 bases between. The germline V gene encodes CDR1 MNHEY and CDR2 SVGEGT. The CDR3 loop is CASSYQDTDYGYTF. Written as DNA, the CDR3 is TGTGCCAGCAGTTATCAGGACACAGACTATGGCTACACCTTC.

The chain carries TRBV5-8 and TRBJ2-5; the D gene is possibly TRBD2 (6 bases). From germline, CDR1 is SGHTS and CDR2 YDEGEE. This CDR3 spans 14 amino acids. V was cut by 4 bases and J by 3 bases, with 13 bases left in between. CDR3 loop: CASSRGSPKETQYF. CDR3 DNA: TGTGCCAGCAGCCGGGGGAGTCCTAAAGAGACCCAGTACTTC.

The rearrangement uses TRBV2 and TRBJ2-1; D possibly corresponds to TRBD1 (5 bases). The CDR3 runs to 14 residues. Looked up from germline, CDR1 is SNHLY and CDR2 is FYNNEI. Trimming took off 2 bases at V and 7 bases at J, with 12 bases between the two ends. This CDR3 is CASSEQGLRNEQFF. The CDR3, as DNA: TGTGCCAGCAGTGAACAGGGTTTGAGGAATGAGCAGTTCTTC.

This clone was counted only a few times. The gene calls are TRBV19 and TRBJ1-4; possible D gene TRBD1, 5 bases. There are 12 residues in the CDR3. V was clipped by 7 bases and J by 8 bases, with 11 bases between them. Germline values: CDR1 LNHDA, CDR2 SQIVND (reference sequence). This chain's CDR3 is CASNGDSEKLFF. The DNA for the CDR3 is TGTGCCAGTAACGGTGACAGCGAAAAACTGTTTTTT.

The rearrangement joins TRBV9 to TRBJ2-1; 10 nucleotides line up with TRBD2. Per the germline V gene, CDR1 is SGDLS and CDR2 is YYNGEE. With V trimmed by 3 bases and J by 7 bases, 4 bases remained unmatched. CDR3 length equals 14 residues. Here the CDR3 DNA reads TGTGCCAGCAGCGCGGGACTAGCGATGAATGAGCAGTTCTTC. This encodes CASSAGLAMNEQFF.